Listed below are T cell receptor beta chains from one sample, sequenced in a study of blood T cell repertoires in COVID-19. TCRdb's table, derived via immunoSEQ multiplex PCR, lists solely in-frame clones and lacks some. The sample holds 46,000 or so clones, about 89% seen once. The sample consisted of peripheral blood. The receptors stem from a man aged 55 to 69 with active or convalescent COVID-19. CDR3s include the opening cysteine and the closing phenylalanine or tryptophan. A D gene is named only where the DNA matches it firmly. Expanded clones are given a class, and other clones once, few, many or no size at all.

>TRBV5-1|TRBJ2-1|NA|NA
TGCGCCAGCAGCTTGGACAGGGTGGGTGGTGAGCAGTTCTTC
CASSLDRVGGEQFF
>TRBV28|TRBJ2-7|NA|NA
TGTGCCAGCAGTTCAGGGGGGACCGCTACCTACGAGCAGTACTTC
CASSSGGTATYEQYF
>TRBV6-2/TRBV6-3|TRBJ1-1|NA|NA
TGTGCCAGCAGTTACACCGGTTCCAACACTGAAGCTTTCTTT
CASSYTGSNTEAFF
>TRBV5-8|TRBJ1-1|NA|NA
TGTGCCAGCAGCTCGCGGACAGTTGGTCTCACTGAAGCTTTCTTT
CASSSRTVGLTEAFF
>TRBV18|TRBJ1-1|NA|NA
TGTGCCAGCTCACCCAACTTTAACACTGAAGCTTTCTTT
CASSPNFNTEAFF
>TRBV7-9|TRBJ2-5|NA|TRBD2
TGTGCCAGCAGCTTACTAGCGGCTGCAGAGACCCAGTACTTC
CASSLLAAAETQYF
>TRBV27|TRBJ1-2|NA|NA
TGTGCCAGCAGGCGGTCTGGACAGATAGATGGCTACACCTTC
CASRRSGQIDGYTF
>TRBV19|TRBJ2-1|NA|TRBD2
TGTGCCAGTAGTATAAGGGCGGGGGGCTTTGATGAGCAGTTCTTC
CASSIRAGGFDEQFF
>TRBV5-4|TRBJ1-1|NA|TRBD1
TGTGCCAGCAGCCTGGGACAGGGGACGATGAACACTGAAGCTTTCTTT
CASSLGQGTMNTEAFF
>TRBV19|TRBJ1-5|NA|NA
TGTGCCAGTAGTATTCCCCAGTTCAATCAGCCCCAGCATTTT
CASSIPQFNQPQHF
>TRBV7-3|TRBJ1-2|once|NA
TGTGCCAGCAGCTTAGCCCCCTCGAGGGGCTACACCTTC
CASSLAPSRGYTF
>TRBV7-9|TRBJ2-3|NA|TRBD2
TGTGCCAGCAGCCCGCGGGGGGCTAGCACAGATACGCAGTATTTT
CASSPRGASTDTQYF
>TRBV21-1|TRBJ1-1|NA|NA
TGTGCCAGCAGCAATCGGGGGAAGGTGTGTGCGAACACTGAAGCTTTCTTT
CASSNRGKVCANTEAFF
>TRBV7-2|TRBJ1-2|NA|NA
TGTGCCAGCAGCTTATTGGCGTCACCAAGGGGATATGGCTACACCTTC
CASSLLASPRGYGYTF
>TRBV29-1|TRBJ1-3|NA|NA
TGCAGCGTTGAGGACGGGAACTCTGGAAACACCATATATTTT
CSVEDGNSGNTIYF
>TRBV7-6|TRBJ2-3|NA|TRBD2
TGTGCCAGCAGGAACCAACCGGGACTAGCGGGGGGGACTAGCACAGATACGCAGTATTTT
CASRNQPGLAGGTSTDTQYF
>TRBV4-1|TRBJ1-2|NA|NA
TGCGCCAGCAGTGGCCAGAACTATGGCTACACCTTC
CASSGQNYGYTF
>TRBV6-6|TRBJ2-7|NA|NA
TGTGCCAGCAAAACGGCGCAGGAGGGCTACGAGCAGTACTTC
CASKTAQEGYEQYF
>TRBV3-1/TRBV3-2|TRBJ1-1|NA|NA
TGTGCCAGCAGCCCAAACAGGTACCTGAACACTGAAGCTTTCTTT
CASSPNRYLNTEAFF
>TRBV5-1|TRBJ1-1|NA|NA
TGCGCCAGCAGCTTCGGGACACTCCTGAACACTGAAGCTTTCTTT
CASSFGTLLNTEAFF
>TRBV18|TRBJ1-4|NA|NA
TGTGCCAGCTCACCAGAGGGCGGCAACCAAGAAAAACTGTTTTTT
CASSPEGGNQEKLFF
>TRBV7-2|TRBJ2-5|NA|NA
TGTGCCAGCAGCATAACTAGCTGGGAGACCCAGTACTTC
CASSITSWETQYF
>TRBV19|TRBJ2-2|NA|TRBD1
TGTGCCAGTAGTACGAGTACCCGGACAGGGGACACCGGGGAGCTGTTTTTT
CASSTSTRTGDTGELFF
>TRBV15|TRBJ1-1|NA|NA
TGTGCCACCAGCAGCTTAAACAGGGCCACTGAAGCTTTCTTT
CATSSLNRATEAFF
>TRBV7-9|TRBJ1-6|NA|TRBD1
TGTGCCAGCAGCCCTAGCGGACAGGGAGCCTGGATTTCACCCCTCCACTTT
CASSPSGQGAWISPLHF
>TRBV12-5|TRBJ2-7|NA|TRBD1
TGTGCTAGTGGTCCCGGGACAGCCGGGGACGAGCAGTACTTC
CASGPGTAGDEQYF
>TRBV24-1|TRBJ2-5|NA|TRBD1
TGTGCCACCAGTGGGGCCTCCCGGGACAGCCAAGAGACCCAGTACTTC
CATSGASRDSQETQYF
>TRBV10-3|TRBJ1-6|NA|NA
TGTGCCATCAGTGAGAAGGCGGGAAAATCCTATAATTCACCCCTCCACTTT
CAISEKAGKSYNSPLHF
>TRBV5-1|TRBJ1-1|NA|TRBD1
TGCGCCAGCAGCTTGTACGCAGGGGGCACTGAAGCTTTCTTT
CASSLYAGGTEAFF
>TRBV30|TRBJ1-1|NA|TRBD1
TGTGCCTTCAGACAGGGGATGCTCGCTGAAGCTTTCTTT
CAFRQGMLAEAFF
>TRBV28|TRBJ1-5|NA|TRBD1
TGTGCCAGCAGCCTTAGACAGGGGTACCAGCCCCAGCATTTT
CASSLRQGYQPQHF
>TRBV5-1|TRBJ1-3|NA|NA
TGCGCCAGCAGCTTGGTAGGGGATTCGGGAAACACCATATATTTT
CASSLVGDSGNTIYF
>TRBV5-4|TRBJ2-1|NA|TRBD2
TGTGCCAGCAGCCCCCCGGTAGCGGGGGGGTCAAGCTCCTACAATGAGCAGTTCTTC
CASSPPVAGGSSSYNEQFF
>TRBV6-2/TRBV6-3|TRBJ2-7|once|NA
TGTGCCAGCAGTTATAATCTTGGGCCGTACGTAAAGGACGAGCAGTACTTC
CASSYNLGPYVKDEQYF
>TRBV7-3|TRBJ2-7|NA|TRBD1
TGTGCCAGCAGGCAACGCAGGGGGCCAACTTTATCCTACGAGCAGTACTTC
CASRQRRGPTLSYEQYF